The 17 T cell receptor beta chains below come from one sample, sequenced in a study of patients and donors after allogeneic stem cell transplantation. TCRdb used MiXCR to reprocess the RT-PCR reads, holding one entry per CDR3 protein. Of 900,000 to 1,000,000 distinct CDR3 sequences listed, more than 15% are singletons. Sequencing input: blood, either unsorted or a sorted T cell fraction (not recorded which). These receptors all come from a human donor who was either an allogeneic HSCT recipient or a stem cell or donor lymphocyte infusion donor (not recorded which). It is not recorded whose cells these are; they may come from a transplant donor.

This clonotype was observed at least ten times. Here the CDR3 DNA reads TGCGCCAGCAGCTTGGGGACAGGGAGAAGCAATCAGCCCCAGCATTTT. Translated, it gives CASSLGTGRSNQPQHF. The rearrangement joins TRBV5-1 to TRBJ1-5; TRBD1 matches at 8 bases. Trimming removed 0 bases from V and 1 base from J; junction bases left unmatched: 3. The CDR3 runs to 16 residues. CDR1 is SGHRS, CDR2 YFSETQ, per germline.

The table lists this clonotype with a few counts. The rearrangement links TRBV29-1 to TRBJ2-7; TRBD1 aligns across 7 bases. The CDR3 sequence is 14 residues long. CDR1 is SQVTM and CDR2 is ANQGSEA in the germline V gene. The junction had 9 bases not matched to a gene; V was cut back by 7 bases and J by 0 bases. In nucleotides, the CDR3 is TGCAGCGCGTCGACAGGGCCGCTCTCCTACGAGCAGTACTTC. Translated: CSASTGPLSYEQYF.

This clonotype came up many times. The chain recombines TRBV12-3 or TRBV12-4 with TRBJ2-7; maybe TRBD1 (6 bases). The CDR3 is 14 amino acids. With 3 bases removed from V and 5 bases from J, the gap between germline ends came to 14 bases. The CDR3 spells CASSFDRRSHEQYF. The CDR3 region has the DNA TGTGCCAGCAGTTTTGACAGGAGGTCCCACGAGCAGTACTTC.

This clonotype has ten or more counts. V gene TRBV5-1 combines with J gene TRBJ2-1, with 8 bases aligning to TRBD1. Germline V gene data show CDR1 as SGHRS and CDR2 as YFSETQ. V was clipped by 3 bases and J by 8 bases; unmatched bases: 7. The CDR3 is 14 amino acids. CDR3: CASSWTGSPDEQFF. CDR3 sequence (DNA): TGCGCCAGCAGCTGGACAGGGAGCCCCGATGAGCAGTTCTTC.

This clonotype was observed a few times. The V gene is TRBV5-1, the J gene TRBJ2-3; TRBD2 aligns across 7 bases. The CDR3 runs 16 residues. Germline V gene data show CDR1 as SGHRS and CDR2 as YFSETQ. The junction had 7 bases not matched to a gene; V was cut back by 0 bases and J by 3 bases. CDR3 in amino acids: CASSLDGRGLTDTQYF. CDR3 in DNA: TGCGCCAGCAGCTTGGATGGGCGGGGGTTGACAGATACGCAGTATTTT.

The CDR3 spells CATSDTSRSTDTQYF. The CDR3 coding sequence is TGTGCCACCAGTGATACTAGCAGGAGCACAGATACGCAGTATTTT. This chain links TRBV24-1 with TRBJ2-3, with TRBD2 as a possible D gene (6 bases). V was trimmed by 3 bases and J by 0 bases, leaving 9 bases between them. The germline V gene has CDR1 KGHDR and CDR2 SFDVKD. This CDR3 contains 15 residues.

This chain joins TRBV6-1 and TRBJ1-3, with a tentative D call TRBD1 (5 bases). The V gene lost 4 bases and the J gene lost 0 bases, with 10 bases spanning the gap. The CDR3 sequence is 15 residues long. Germline assignment: CDR1 MNHNS and CDR2 SASEGT. The chain's CDR3 is CASSAPGISGNTIYF. The CDR3 coding sequence is TGTGCCAGCAGTGCCCCAGGGATCTCTGGAAACACCATATATTTT.

The rearrangement uses TRBV29-1 and TRBJ1-3; weak D call: TRBD1 (5 bases). Germline lookup yields CDR1 SQVTM and CDR2 ANQGSEA. V was cut by 4 bases and J by 4 bases, with 11 bases left in between. The CDR3 consists of 13 residues. The CDR3 loop is CSVVETGGNTIYF. The CDR3 nucleotides are TGCAGCGTTGTGGAAACAGGCGGAAACACCATATATTTT.

This clonotype was found a few times. The chain carries TRBV27 and TRBJ2-1; TRBD1 matches at 9 bases. Germline V lookup: CDR1 MNHEY, CDR2 SMNVEV (reference sequence). Trimming cost V 10 bases and J 8 bases; bases outside gene matches: 12. The CDR3 runs 14 residues. CDR3 region: CATSPGQGGDEQFF. CDR3 nucleotides: TGTGCCACCTCTCCGGGACAGGGCGGAGATGAGCAGTTCTTC.

This clonotype was seen only a few times. The chain links TRBV11-2 to TRBJ2-2; D is perhaps TRBD1 (6 bases). With 5 bases removed from V and 0 bases from J, the gap between germline ends came to 22 bases. From germline, CDR1 is SGHAT and CDR2 FQNNGV. The length of the CDR3 is 19 residues. In DNA, the CDR3 is TGTGCCAGCAGCGGACGACTCAGACCGGGACAAACGAACACCGGGGAGCTGTTTTTT. Translating gives CASSGRLRPGQTNTGELFF.

There are many counts of this clonotype. The chain couples TRBV5-1 to TRBJ2-3, with D tentatively TRBD2 (5 bases). CDR1 and CDR2 (germline): SGHRS, YFSETQ. V dropped 4 bases and J dropped 2 bases, with 14 bases sitting between them. The length of the CDR3 is 15 residues. CDR3 nucleotides: TGCGCCAGCAGCGCCCGGGCGGGCTCCACAGATACGCAGTATTTT. Translation gives CASSARAGSTDTQYF.

This clonotype was observed a few times. The chain employs TRBV5-1 and TRBJ1-1, with TRBD1 matching over 8 bases. Germline CDR1 and CDR2: SGHRS and YFSETQ. This CDR3 spans 15 amino acids. V trimming: 0 bases; J trimming: 6 bases; junction bases outside the gene matches: 7. This chain's CDR3 is CASSLEGGTGAEAFF. Written as DNA, the CDR3 is TGCGCCAGCAGCTTGGAAGGGGGGACAGGCGCTGAAGCTTTCTTT.

This chain connects TRBV7-2 to TRBJ2-1; no reliable D call. The CDR3 length is 13 residues. V shed 1 base and J shed 8 bases, with 9 bases lying between them. CDR1 and CDR2 (germline): SGHTA, FQGNSA. The CDR3 reads CASSLVATHEQFF. The CDR3 DNA is TGTGCCAGCAGCTTAGTGGCCACCCATGAGCAGTTCTTC.

The gene calls are TRBV20-1 and TRBJ2-7, with 9 nucleotides matching TRBD1. Germline V gene data show CDR1 as DFQATT and CDR2 as SNEGSKA (reference sequence). The CDR3 runs 13 residues. With 7 bases clipped from V and 5 bases from J, the junction kept 9 bases outside the gene matches. The DNA for the CDR3 is TGCAGTGGGACAGGGGTGGGAGCCAACGAGCAGTACTTC. It is translated as CSGTGVGANEQYF.

The chain uses TRBV4-3 and TRBJ2-7; D might be TRBD1 (7 bases). The ends were cut back, 1 base at V and 2 bases at J, with 12 bases in the middle. The CDR3 runs to 15 residues. The germline gives CDR1 LGHNA, CDR2 YSLEER. The CDR3 spells CASSQAQGGAYEQYF. The CDR3 DNA follows: TGCGCCAGCAGCCAAGCCCAGGGGGGAGCCTACGAGCAGTACTTC.

This chain connects TRBV9 to TRBJ1-1; 7 bases are a match to TRBD1. The junction had 6 bases not matched to a gene; V was cut back by 3 bases and J by 1 base. The CDR3 runs 15 residues. CDR1 and CDR2 from the germline V gene are SGDLS and YYNGEE. The CDR3 loop is CASSGRGQPNTEAFF. The DNA for the CDR3 is TGTGCCAGCAGCGGAAGGGGACAGCCGAACACTGAAGCTTTCTTT.

The chain joins TRBV28 to TRBJ1-2; possible D gene TRBD1, 6 bases. Germline CDR1 reads MDHEN; CDR2 reads SYDVKM. This CDR3 region has 13 residues. Trimming removed 5 bases from V and 6 bases from J, with 13 bases in between. The DNA for the CDR3 is TGTGCCAGCAGTCCAAGGACAGCGAATGGCTACACCTTC. Its protein is CASSPRTANGYTF.